This is a list of T cell receptor beta chains from one sample in a study of blood T cell repertoires in COVID-19. Generated by immunoSEQ multiplex PCR, the TCRdb table keeps only in-frame clones and is missing some. The repertoire consists of roughly 120,000 clones, with 70% to 85% occurring once and the leading ten covering 7.5%. Sequencing was carried out using peripheral blood. These receptors all stem from a man aged 65-85 years with active or convalescent COVID-19. Both conserved end residues are trimmed from each CDR3.

TRBJ1-2	TRBV6-6	ASSEDRVGGYT
TRBJ1-2	TRBV20-1	SASFGGYYGYT
TRBJ2-1	TRBV5-1	ASGYQGKPNNEQF
TRBJ2-7	TRBV29-1	SALGHHEQY
TRBJ2-2	TRBV13	ASKSQVNTGELF
TRBJ1-1	TRBV6-2/TRBV6-3	ASSTRFQAAF
TRBJ1-2	TRBV6-5	ASSSRPGQRNGYT
TRBJ2-1	TRBV27	ASSLPTGTGINNEQF
TRBJ1-2	TRBV28	ASSLSVVGYGYT
TRBJ2-7	TRBV10-1	ARRQRSYEQY